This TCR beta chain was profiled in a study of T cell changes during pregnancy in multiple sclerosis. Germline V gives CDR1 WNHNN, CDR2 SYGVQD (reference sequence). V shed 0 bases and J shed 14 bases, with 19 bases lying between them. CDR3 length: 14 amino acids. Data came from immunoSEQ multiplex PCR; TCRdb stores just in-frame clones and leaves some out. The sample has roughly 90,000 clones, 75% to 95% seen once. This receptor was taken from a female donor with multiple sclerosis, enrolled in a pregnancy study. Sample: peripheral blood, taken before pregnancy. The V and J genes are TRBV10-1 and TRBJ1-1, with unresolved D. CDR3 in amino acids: CASSESSSSSGSFF. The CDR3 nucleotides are TGCGCCAGCAGTGAGTCGAGTTCCAGCTCTGGGAGCTTCTTT.